This TCR beta chain derives from a study of response to subunit inactivated influenza vaccine. Notes on the study in general: The authors proposed limited new T cell recruitment per seasonal influenza vaccination.

TCRdb reanalysed the RT-PCR reads using MiXCR and keeps one entry per CDR3 protein. The sample contains under 850,000 distinct CDR3 sequences, roughly 18% of which appear only once. For this clonotype: Its antigen is undetermined.

V was cut by 5 bases and J by 1 base, with 15 bases left in between. Germline CDR1 is SGHVS and CDR2 is FQNEAQ. The CDR3 loop spans 15 amino acids. This chain links TRBV7-8 with TRBJ2-7; D may match TRBD1 or TRBD2 (6 bases each). This receptor was obtained from a man between 50 and 59 years old who received an inactivated influenza vaccine. Here the sequenced sample was PBMCs from blood, taken around 5 days after vaccination. The CDR3 bases are TGTGCCAGCAGCCAGAGGGGGGTAGGGTCCTACGAGCAGTACTTC. Translated: CASSQRGVGSYEQYF. Full variable domain (remainder filled in from reference TRBV7-8 and TRBJ2-7): GAGVSQSPRYKVAKRGQDVALRCDPISGHVSLFWYQQALGQGPEFLTYFQNEAQLDKSGLPSDRFFAERPEGSVSTLKIQRTQQEDSAVYLCASSQRGVGSYEQYFGPGTRLTVT.